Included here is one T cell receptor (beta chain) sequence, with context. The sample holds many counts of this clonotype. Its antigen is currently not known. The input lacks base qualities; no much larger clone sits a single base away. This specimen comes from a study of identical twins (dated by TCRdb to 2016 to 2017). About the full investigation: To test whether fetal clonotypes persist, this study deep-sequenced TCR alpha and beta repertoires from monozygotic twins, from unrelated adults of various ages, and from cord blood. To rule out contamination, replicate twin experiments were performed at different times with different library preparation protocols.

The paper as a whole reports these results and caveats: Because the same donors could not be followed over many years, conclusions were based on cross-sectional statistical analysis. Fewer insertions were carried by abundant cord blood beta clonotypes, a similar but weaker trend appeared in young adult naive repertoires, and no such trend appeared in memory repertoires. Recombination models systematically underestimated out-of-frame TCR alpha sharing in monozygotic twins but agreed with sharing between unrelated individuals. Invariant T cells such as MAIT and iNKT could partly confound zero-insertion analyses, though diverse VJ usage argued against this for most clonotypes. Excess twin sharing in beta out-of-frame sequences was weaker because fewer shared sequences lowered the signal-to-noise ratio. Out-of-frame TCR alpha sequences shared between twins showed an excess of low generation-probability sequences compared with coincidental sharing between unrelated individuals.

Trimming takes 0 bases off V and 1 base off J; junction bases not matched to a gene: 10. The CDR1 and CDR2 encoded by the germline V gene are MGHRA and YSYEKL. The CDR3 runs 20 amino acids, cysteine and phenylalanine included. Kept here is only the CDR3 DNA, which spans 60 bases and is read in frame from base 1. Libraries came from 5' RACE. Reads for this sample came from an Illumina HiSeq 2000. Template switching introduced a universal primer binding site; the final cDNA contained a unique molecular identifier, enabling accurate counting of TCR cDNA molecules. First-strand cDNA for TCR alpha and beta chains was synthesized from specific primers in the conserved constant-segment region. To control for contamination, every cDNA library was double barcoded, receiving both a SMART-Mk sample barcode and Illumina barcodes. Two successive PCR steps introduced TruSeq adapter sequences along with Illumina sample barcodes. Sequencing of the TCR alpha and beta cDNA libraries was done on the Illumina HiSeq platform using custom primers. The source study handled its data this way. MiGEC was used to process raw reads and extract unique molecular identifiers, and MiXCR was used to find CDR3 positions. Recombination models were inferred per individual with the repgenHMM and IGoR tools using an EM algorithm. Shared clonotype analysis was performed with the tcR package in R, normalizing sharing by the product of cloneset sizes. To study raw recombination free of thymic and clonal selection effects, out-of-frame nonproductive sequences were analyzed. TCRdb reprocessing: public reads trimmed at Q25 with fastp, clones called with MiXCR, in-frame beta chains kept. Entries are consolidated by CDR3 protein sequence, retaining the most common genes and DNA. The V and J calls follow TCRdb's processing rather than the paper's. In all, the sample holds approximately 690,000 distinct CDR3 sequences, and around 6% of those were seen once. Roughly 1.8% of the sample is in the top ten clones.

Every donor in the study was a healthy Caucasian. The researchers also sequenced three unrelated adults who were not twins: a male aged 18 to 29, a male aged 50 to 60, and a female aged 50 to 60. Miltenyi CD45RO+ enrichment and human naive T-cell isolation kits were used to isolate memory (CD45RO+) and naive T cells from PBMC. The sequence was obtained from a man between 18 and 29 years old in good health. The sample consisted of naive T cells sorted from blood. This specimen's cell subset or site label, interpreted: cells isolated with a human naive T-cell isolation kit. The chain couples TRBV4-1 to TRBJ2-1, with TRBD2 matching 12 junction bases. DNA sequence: TGCGCCAGCAGCCAAGATTTAAGGAGACTAGCGGGAGTATCCTACAATGAGCAGTTCTTC. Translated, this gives CASSQDLRRLAGVSYNEQFF.